This TCR beta chain derives from a study of cytomegalovirus exposure and HLA in healthy donors. Assay: immunoSEQ multiplex PCR; the TCRdb copy retains only in-frame clones and omits some. The sample lists about 330,000 clones; roughly 88% were seen once. CDR3 length: 11 amino acids. Germline V gives CDR1 DFQATT, CDR2 SNEGSKA (reference sequence). The germline V and J ends were trimmed by 5 bases and 6 bases, with 10 bases remaining between them. The donors were members of the 120-subject validation cohort (separate from the approximately 670-subject first cohort). For this clone: What it binds is not known.

Findings and caveats of the study: Altogether, some 160 TCR beta chains were recorded as cytomegalovirus-associated. Among TCR sequences, most were rare, though some public TCRs appeared in many donors.

The chain combines TRBV20-1 with TRBJ1-1; no clear D gene. The receptor was isolated from a woman younger than 30 in good health and CMV-seronegative. The sequenced material came from PBMCs. CDR3 in amino acids: CSAPMGAEAFF. The CDR3 DNA is TGCAGTGCTCCGATGGGCGCTGAAGCTTTCTTT.